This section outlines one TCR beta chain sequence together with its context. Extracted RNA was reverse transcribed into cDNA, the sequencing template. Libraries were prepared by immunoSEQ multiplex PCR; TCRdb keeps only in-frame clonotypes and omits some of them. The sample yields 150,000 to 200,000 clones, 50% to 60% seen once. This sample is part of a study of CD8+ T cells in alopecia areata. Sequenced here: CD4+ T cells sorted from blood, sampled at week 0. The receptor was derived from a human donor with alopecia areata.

CDR3 sequence: CASSLAPGGNTEAFF. CDR3 nucleotide sequence: TGCGCCAGCAGCTTGGCGCCGGGGGGAAACACTGAAGCTTTCTTT. The chain links TRBV5-1 to TRBJ1-1; a weak D match, TRBD1 (5 bases). Looked up from germline, CDR1 is SGHRS and CDR2 is YFSETQ. V shed 0 bases and J shed 2 bases, with 11 bases lying between them. The CDR3 contains 15 residues.